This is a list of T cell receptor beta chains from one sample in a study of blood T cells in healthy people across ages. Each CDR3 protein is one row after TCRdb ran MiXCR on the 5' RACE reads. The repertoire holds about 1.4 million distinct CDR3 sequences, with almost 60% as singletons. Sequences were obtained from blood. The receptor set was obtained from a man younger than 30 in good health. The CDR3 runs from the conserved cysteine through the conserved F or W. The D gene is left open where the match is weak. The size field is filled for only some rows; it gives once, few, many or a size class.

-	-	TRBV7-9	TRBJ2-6	CASSWANPGANVLTF	TGTGCCAGCAGCTGGGCTAACCCTGGGGCCAACGTCCTGACTTTC
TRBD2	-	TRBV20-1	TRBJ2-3	CSANPTSGRIDTQYF	TGCAGTGCTAACCCGACTAGCGGGAGAATAGATACGCAGTATTTT
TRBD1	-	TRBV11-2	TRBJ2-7	CASSRQPQGSLPYEQYF	TGTGCCAGCAGCCGACAGCCACAGGGGAGTCTACCCTACGAGCAGTACTTC
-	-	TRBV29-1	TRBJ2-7	CSVAVPGKYEQYF	TGCAGCGTTGCGGTCCCCGGGAAGTACGAGCAGTACTTC
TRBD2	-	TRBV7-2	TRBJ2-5	CASSQLTGGGNEQYF	TGTGCCAGCAGCCAACTAACGGGAGGTGGGAATGAGCAGTACTTC
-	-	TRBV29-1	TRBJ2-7	CSVEDRIESYEQYF	TGCAGCGTTGAAGATCGAATCGAGTCCTACGAGCAGTACTTC
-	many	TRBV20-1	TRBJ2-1	CSARMRDSEQFF	TGCAGTGCTAGGATGCGGGACAGTGAGCAGTTCTTC
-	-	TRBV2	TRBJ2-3	CASSDLAVADNTQYF	TGTGCCAGCAGTGATCTCGCCGTCGCGGACAATACGCAGTATTTT
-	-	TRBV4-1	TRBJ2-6	CASSQNGWEEVAGANVLTF	TGCGCCAGCAGCCAAAATGGGTGGGAGGAGGTCGCTGGGGCCAACGTCCTGACTTTC
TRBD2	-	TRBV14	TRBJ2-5	CASSQDAGLADEGETQYF	TGTGCCAGCAGCCAAGATGCAGGACTAGCGGATGAGGGAGAGACCCAGTACTTC
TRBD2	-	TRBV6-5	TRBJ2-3	CASTLSSGSTDTQYF	TGTGCCAGCACTCTCTCTAGCGGGAGCACAGATACGCAGTATTTT
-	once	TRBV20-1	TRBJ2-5	CSAGHAMGMETQYF	TGCAGTGCTGGCCACGCGATGGGTATGGAGACCCAGTACTTC
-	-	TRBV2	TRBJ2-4	CASSGTGAKNIQYF	TGTGCCAGCAGTGGAACAGGTGCCAAAAACATTCAGTACTTC
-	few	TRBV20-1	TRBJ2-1	CSARDPLAGSEQFF	TGCAGTGCTAGAGATCCCTTGGCGGGAAGCGAGCAGTTCTTC
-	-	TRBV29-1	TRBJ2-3	CSVGTGLTDTQYF	TGCAGCGTTGGCACGGGGCTAACAGATACGCAGTATTTT
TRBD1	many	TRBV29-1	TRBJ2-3	CSVGGQLTDTQYF	TGCAGCGTTGGGGGACAGCTCACAGATACGCAGTATTTT
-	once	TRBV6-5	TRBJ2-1	CASSAGPGGNEQFF	TGTGCCAGCAGTGCAGGCCCGGGCGGCAATGAGCAGTTCTTC
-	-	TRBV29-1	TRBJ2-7	CSAVPSSSIYEQYF	TGCAGCGCAGTACCTTCGAGTTCGATCTACGAGCAGTACTTC
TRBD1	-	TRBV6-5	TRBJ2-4	CASSSGQGALEQYF	TGTGCCAGCAGTAGTGGACAGGGGGCGCTTGAGCAGTACTTC
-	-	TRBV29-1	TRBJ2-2	CSVGRLGELFF	TGCAGCGTAGGCCGACTCGGGGAGCTGTTTTTT
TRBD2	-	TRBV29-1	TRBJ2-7	CSVEGVGLASEQYF	TGCAGCGTTGAGGGGGTAGGACTAGCCTCCGAGCAGTACTTC
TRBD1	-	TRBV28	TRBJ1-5	CASKDNRGYQPQHF	TGTGCCAGCAAAGATAACAGGGGCTATCAGCCCCAGCATTTT
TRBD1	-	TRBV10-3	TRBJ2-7	CAISGTGGGSYEQYF	TGTGCCATCAGTGGCACAGGGGGTGGCTCCTACGAGCAGTACTTC
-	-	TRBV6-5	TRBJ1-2	CASSYSGPAGPYTF	TGTGCCAGCAGTTACTCCGGGCCGGCAGGGCCCTACACCTTC
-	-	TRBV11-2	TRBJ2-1	CASRQSVSLYNEQFF	TGTGCCAGCAGACAGAGCGTGAGCCTATACAATGAGCAGTTCTTC
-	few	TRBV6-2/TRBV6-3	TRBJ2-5	CASSNNQETQYF	TGTGCCAGCAGCAATAACCAAGAGACCCAGTACTTC
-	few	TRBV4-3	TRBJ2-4	CASSQANIQYF	TGCGCCAGCAGCCAAGCCAACATTCAGTACTTC
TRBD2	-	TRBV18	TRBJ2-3	CASSPSAGVRTDTQYF	TGTGCCAGCTCACCTTCAGCGGGAGTTAGGACAGATACGCAGTATTTT
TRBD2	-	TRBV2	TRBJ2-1	CASSEGTRGKQFF	TGTGCCAGCAGTGAAGGTACGCGGGGGAAGCAGTTCTTC
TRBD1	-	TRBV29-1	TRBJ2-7	CSVLRDSSYEQYF	TGCAGCGTACTCCGGGACAGCTCCTACGAGCAGTACTTC
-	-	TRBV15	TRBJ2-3	CATSRERTPSSGRSTDTQYF	TGTGCCACCAGCAGAGAACGCACCCCCTCGAGTGGGAGAAGCACAGATACGCAGTATTTT
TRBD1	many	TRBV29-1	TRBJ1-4	CSVRTGSNEKLFF	TGCAGCGTCAGGACAGGCTCTAATGAAAAACTGTTTTTT
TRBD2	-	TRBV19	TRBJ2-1	CASSMRGSDNEQFF	TGTGCCAGTAGTATGCGCGGGAGTGATAATGAGCAGTTCTTC
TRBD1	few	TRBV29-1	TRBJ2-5	CSAATGQETQYF	TGCAGCGCCGCGACAGGGCAAGAGACCCAGTACTTC
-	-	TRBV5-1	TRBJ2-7	CASSLNQGSTYEQYF	TGCGCCAGCAGCTTAAATCAGGGTAGCACCTACGAGCAGTACTTC
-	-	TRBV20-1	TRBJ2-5	CRATGGKETQYF	TGCAGGGCGACTGGAGGGAAAGAGACCCAGTACTTC
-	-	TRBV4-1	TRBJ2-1	CASRDIHMGSYNEQFF	TGCGCCAGCAGGGATATCCATATGGGCTCCTACAATGAGCAGTTCTTC
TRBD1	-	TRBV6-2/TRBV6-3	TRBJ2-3	CASSLGGQGSGTDTQYF	TGTGCCAGCAGCCTAGGGGGACAGGGGTCCGGCACAGATACGCAGTATTTT
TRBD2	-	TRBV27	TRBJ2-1	CASSLLALAGLGNEQFF	TGTGCCAGCAGTTTATTGGCACTAGCGGGGCTCGGGAATGAGCAGTTCTTC
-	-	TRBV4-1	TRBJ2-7	CASSQDSGGVKYEQYF	TGCGCCAGCAGCCAAGATTCTGGAGGGGTTAAGTACGAGCAGTACTTC
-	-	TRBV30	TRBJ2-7	CAWNAGSYEQYF	TGTGCCTGGAACGCGGGGTCGTACGAGCAGTACTTC
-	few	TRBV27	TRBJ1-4	CASSYLTNEKLFF	TGTGCCAGCAGTTACTTAACTAATGAAAAACTGTTTTTT